This TCR beta chain was recovered during a study of blood T cell repertoires in COVID-19. Overall study: Material from acute and convalescent COVID-19 was sourced from the United States, Italy and Spain.

With 3 bases removed from V and 4 bases from J, the gap between germline ends came to 8 bases. Germline loops: CDR1 SGDLS, CDR2 YYNGEE. This CDR3 spans 13 amino acids. Sequencing was performed with immunoSEQ multiplex PCR; in TCRdb, only in-frame clones are kept and a portion is missing. The data show approximately 210,000 clones, approximately 84% seen once. The chain recombines TRBV9 with TRBJ1-3; D unclear. Source material: peripheral blood. The origin of this receptor is a woman aged 65 to 85 with active or convalescent COVID-19. The CDR3 DNA follows: TGTGCCAGCAGCGGAAACTCCGGAAACACCATATATTTT. Amino acids: CASSGNSGNTIYF.